The 26 T cell receptor beta chains below come from one sample, sequenced in a study of beta chain features in type 1 diabetes. Findings and caveats of the study: Patients with Type 1 diabetes showed moderately but significantly shorter TCRB CDR3s in all four CD4+ subsets.

The whole isolated RNA underwent reverse transcription, so sequencing captured expressed TCRB transcripts. Assay: immunoSEQ multiplex PCR; the TCRdb copy retains only in-frame clones and omits some. Of around 310,000 clones in the sample, about 14% are singletons; the top ten hold roughly 0.015%. Their antigen targets remain unknown. Sequenced: naive CD4+ T cells from blood. The source is a woman younger than 30 with type 1 diabetes.

The gene calls are TRBV7-9 and TRBJ1-1, with TRBD1 as a possible D gene (6 bases). The CDR3 runs to 17 residues. From germline, CDR1 is SEHNR and CDR2 FQNEAQ (reference sequence). V was trimmed by 5 bases and J by 3 bases, leaving 22 bases between them. The CDR3 loop reads CASSPRLTGKGDTEAFF. Here the CDR3 DNA reads TGTGCCAGCAGCCCCCGCCTTACAGGGAAGGGGGACACTGAAGCTTTCTTT.

The CDR3 spells CASSPRGGAASYEQYV. In DNA form, the CDR3 reads TGTGCCAGTAGTCCTCGGGGGGGGGCCGCCTCCTACGAGCAGTACGTC. The chain employs TRBV19 and TRBJ2-7, with 8 bases identical to TRBD2. CDR1 and CDR2 from the germline V gene are LNHDA and SQIVND (reference sequence). The CDR3 is made up of 16 amino acids. V was pared by 5 bases and J by 0 bases, with 9 bases of the junction left unmatched.

V gene TRBV5-1 combines with J gene TRBJ2-1; the match to TRBD2 covers 12 bases. The CDR3 has 15 amino acids. Germline V gene sequence: CDR1 SGHRS, CDR2 YFSETQ. Trimming took 7 bases from V and 2 from J; bases not matched to a gene: 4. The chain's CDR3 is CASARTSGAYNEQFF. The CDR3 region has the DNA TGCGCCAGCGCGCGGACTAGCGGGGCCTACAATGAGCAGTTCTTC.

The table lists this clone with a few counts. J is TRBJ1-5 and V is TRBV6-6; TRBD1 matches at 7 bases. The CDR3 runs 14 residues. Trimming cost V 8 bases and J 3 bases; bases outside gene matches: 7. In germline, CDR1 is MNHNY, CDR2 SVGAGI (reference sequence). As DNA, the CDR3 is TGTGCCAGCGGATTGACAGGGAACAATCAGCCCCAGCATTTT. Protein: CASGLTGNNQPQHF.

The chain combines TRBV19 with TRBJ2-1; 13 bases align to TRBD2. Germline lookup yields CDR1 LNHDA and CDR2 SQIVND (reference sequence). J lost 4 bases, V lost 4 bases, and 10 bases had no gene match. The CDR3 has 18 residues. As DNA, the CDR3 is TGTGCCAGTAGTACCCCCCGGACTAGCGGGAGTTTTTACAATGAGCAGTTCTTC. Translating it yields CASSTPRTSGSFYNEQFF.

This clone turned up a few times. This rearrangement joins TRBV19 to TRBJ2-3; D uncertain. Germline lookup yields CDR1 LNHDA and CDR2 SQIVND (reference sequence). V lost 6 bases and J 3 bases, leaving 13 bases between the germline ends. The CDR3 covers 14 residues. The CDR3 spells CASRKSIVTDTQYF. The DNA for the CDR3 is TGTGCCAGTAGAAAAAGCATCGTTACAGATACGCAGTATTTT.

The sample holds a few counts of this clone. The chain uses TRBV27 and TRBJ2-5; D is possibly TRBD2 (6 bases). Trimming left V 2 bases short and J 4 bases short, with 14 bases between. Germline V gives CDR1 MNHEY, CDR2 SMNVEV (reference sequence). The CDR3 contains 15 residues. The CDR3: CASSLVGGMGETQYF. In DNA form, the CDR3 reads TGTGCCAGCAGTTTAGTGGGCGGGATGGGAGAGACCCAGTACTTC.

The chain has TRBV13 and TRBJ2-7, with 7 bases identical to TRBD2. The CDR3 runs 15 residues. The junction had 10 bases not matched to a gene; V was cut back by 2 bases and J by 6 bases. In germline, CDR1 is PRHDT, CDR2 FYEKMQ (reference sequence). This CDR3 reads CASSLSPGRAGEQYF. CDR3 nucleotides: TGTGCCAGCAGCTTAAGCCCGGGGAGGGCCGGCGAGCAGTACTTC.

This clone was found a few times. The CDR3 loop reads CASSEDGSYTEAFF. DNA of the CDR3: TGTGCCAGCAGTGAAGATGGGAGTTACACTGAAGCTTTCTTT. The V gene is TRBV2, the J gene TRBJ1-1; no clear D gene. Germline assignment: CDR1 SNHLY and CDR2 FYNNEI. The V gene lost 1 base and the J gene lost 3 bases, with 9 bases spanning the gap. The CDR3 loop spans 14 amino acids.

The chain has TRBV7-9 and TRBJ2-1, with TRBD2 matching 9 bases. Trimming took 6 bases from V and 8 from J; bases not matched to a gene: 14. The V gene's germline CDR1 is SEHNR and CDR2 FQNEAQ (reference sequence). The CDR3 is made up of 16 amino acids. CDR3 loop: CASRQEPGLALHEQFF. DNA for the CDR3: TGTGCCAGCAGGCAAGAACCGGGACTAGCTCTCCATGAGCAGTTCTTC.

This clone has only a few counts. The V call is TRBV6-5, the J call TRBJ1-4, with D possibly TRBD1 on 6 matching bases. Germline V gives CDR1 MNHEY, CDR2 SVGAGI. V dropped 5 bases and J dropped 5 bases, with 12 bases sitting between them. This CDR3 is built from 14 residues. The DNA for the CDR3 is TGTGCCAGCAGTCACAGGGAAGACAATGAAAAACTGTTTTTT. Its protein is CASSHREDNEKLFF.

This clone turned up a few times. This chain links TRBV7-2 with TRBJ2-5, with D maybe TRBD2 (5 bases). Germline V gene data show CDR1 as SGHTA and CDR2 as FQGNSA. With 1 base removed from V and 2 bases from J, the gap between germline ends came to 11 bases. The CDR3 runs to 15 residues. The CDR3 sequence: CASSLGPGTQETQYF. CDR3 DNA sequence: TGTGCCAGCAGCTTAGGGCCGGGAACACAAGAGACCCAGTACTTC.

The V gene is TRBV11-2, the J gene TRBJ2-5, with 7 bases lining up with TRBD1. Germline V gives CDR1 SGHAT, CDR2 FQNNGV. This CDR3 region has 14 residues. The J segment lost 3 bases and the V segment lost 4 bases, leaving 5 bases of the junction unmatched. The chain's CDR3 is CASSSGQAEETQYF. The CDR3 DNA sequence: TGTGCCAGCAGCTCAGGACAGGCCGAAGAGACCCAGTACTTC.

The chain employs TRBV14 and TRBJ2-2; 7 nucleotides agree with TRBD2. This CDR3 is 15 amino acids long. Trimming at V came to 6 bases and at J to 2 bases, leaving 6 bases not matched to a gene. CDR1 and CDR2 (germline): SGHDN, FVKESK. The CDR3 DNA reads as TGTGCCAGCAGATACTCAGCGGGAAACACCGGGGAGCTGTTTTTT. It encodes CASRYSAGNTGELFF.

The J gene is TRBJ2-7, the V gene TRBV18, with D possibly TRBD1 on 6 matching bases. Germline V lookup: CDR1 KGHSH, CDR2 LQKENI. CDR3 size: 13 residues. V dropped 6 bases and J dropped 0 bases, with 9 bases sitting between them. The CDR3 protein is CASSQQGSYEQYF. CDR3 in DNA: TGTGCCAGCTCGCAACAGGGCTCCTACGAGCAGTACTTC. Supplemented by reference TRBV18 and TRBJ2-7, the full variable domain reads NAGVMQNPRHLVRRRGQEARLRCSPMKGHSHVYWYRQLPEEGLKFMVYLQKENIIDESGMPKERFSAEFPKEGPSILRIQQVVRGDSAAYFCASSQQGSYEQYFGPGTRLTVT.

The chain links TRBV4-1 to TRBJ2-7; 11 nucleotides align to TRBD1. The CDR3 length is 18 residues. Germline assignment: CDR1 MGHRA and CDR2 YSYEKL. Trimming took 0 bases from V and 3 from J; bases not matched to a gene: 10. CDR3 in DNA: TGCGCCAGCAGCCAAGAAGGATCGGGGACAGGGGGTAACTACGAGCAGTACGTC. Translated, it gives CASSQEGSGTGGNYEQYV.

V is TRBV7-8 and J is TRBJ2-5; no reliable D call. Trimming shortened V by 6 bases and J by 5 bases, and 10 bases separated the two germline ends. Germline V gene sequence: CDR1 SGHVS, CDR2 FQNEAQ. This CDR3 has 12 residues. CDR3 DNA: TGTGCCAGCAGTTCCATCAGGGAGACCCAGTACTTC. It specifies CASSSIRETQYF.

The rearrangement joins TRBV15 to TRBJ1-2, with 7 bases matching TRBD1. Germline values: CDR1 LNHNV, CDR2 YYDKDF (reference sequence). The CDR3 contains 17 residues. V gave up 2 bases and J gave up 6 bases; unmatched junction bases: 15. The CDR3 coding sequence is TGTGCCACCAGCAGAATCTATACCGACAGGGTCAGGCATGGCTACACCTTC. Translating gives CATSRIYTDRVRHGYTF.

In DNA form, the CDR3 reads TGTGCCAGCAGCGGGAGGACAGAAGCTTTCTTT. Protein product: CASSGRTEAFF. The chain recombines TRBV5-6 with TRBJ1-1; a possible D gene is TRBD1 (5 bases). Trimming shortened V by 4 bases and J by 8 bases, and 9 bases separated the two germline ends. The CDR3 runs 11 residues. The germline V gene encodes CDR1 SGHDT and CDR2 YYEEEE.

The V gene is TRBV7-2, the J gene TRBJ2-3; D uncertain. The CDR3 sequence is 13 residues long. Deletions cut 4 bases from V and 6 bases from J, with 11 bases between. Germline V gene data show CDR1 as SGHTA and CDR2 as FQGNSA. The CDR3 spells CASSSRPRDTQYF. The CDR3 coding sequence is TGTGCCAGCAGCTCACGCCCCCGGGATACGCAGTATTTT.

V is TRBV5-1 and J is TRBJ2-2; D gene uncertain. This CDR3 contains 14 residues. The germline V gene encodes CDR1 SGHRS and CDR2 YFSETQ. V was trimmed by 2 bases and J by 1 base, leaving 6 bases between them. Here the CDR3 reads CASSLWQNTGELFF. The CDR3 nucleotides are TGCGCCAGCAGCTTATGGCAGAACACCGGGGAGCTGTTTTTT.

The gene calls are TRBV6-6 and TRBJ2-2; no reliable D call. CDR1 and CDR2 (germline): MNHNY, SVGAGI (reference sequence). The CDR3 extends over 14 amino acids. V lost 2 bases, J lost 4 bases, and 8 bases lay in between. The CDR3 here is CASSYMESTGELFF. The CDR3 DNA reads TGTGCCAGCAGTTACATGGAGAGCACCGGGGAGCTGTTTTTT.

This clone was found a few times. The V call is TRBV18, the J call TRBJ2-1; D perhaps matches TRBD1 (5 bases). In germline, CDR1 is KGHSH, CDR2 LQKENI. The germline V and J ends were trimmed by 2 bases and 4 bases, with 12 bases remaining between them. The CDR3 has 15 amino acids. CDR3 bases: TGTGCCAGCTCACCAGGTTTCGACAGATACAATGAGCAGTTCTTC. This translates into CASSPGFDRYNEQFF.

In this sample, this clone turned up a few times. V usage is TRBV11-1 and J usage is TRBJ2-1; 8 positions match TRBD1. This CDR3 is 15 amino acids long. Unmatched junction bases numbered 8, after V lost 2 bases and J lost 8 bases. In germline, CDR1 is SGHAT, CDR2 FQDESV (reference sequence). In nucleotides, the CDR3 is TGTGCCAGCAGCTTAATAACAGGGGGAATGGATGAGCAGTTCTTC. This translates into CASSLITGGMDEQFF.

This chain connects TRBV4-3 to TRBJ1-1; D call uncertain. CDR1 is LGHNA and CDR2 is YSLEER in the germline V gene. CDR3 length: 15 residues. Trimming cost V 4 bases and J 0 bases, with 12 bases left between them. The CDR3 DNA is TGCGCCAGCAGCCGGGCCACCCTCATGAACACTGAAGCTTTCTTT. It encodes CASSRATLMNTEAFF.

The V and J genes are TRBV5-1 and TRBJ2-7; perhaps TRBD2 as D (5 bases). Per the germline V gene, CDR1 is SGHRS and CDR2 is YFSETQ. The CDR3 is 12 residues long. Trimming took off 1 base at V and 5 bases at J, with 7 bases between the two ends. In DNA, the CDR3 is TGCGCCAGCAGCTTGTTCGGGGACGAGCAGTACTTC. It codes for CASSLFGDEQYF.